The clone carrying this T cell receptor beta chain was seen just once. Antigen unknown. The data were obtained in a study of pediatric ulcerative colitis. Here immunoSEQ multiplex PCR was the method, and the copy in TCRdb shows in-frame clones only, minus some. The sample shows over 35,000 clones, 83% of them seen only once. Regarding the study as a whole: A couple of patients had blood samples with substantially reduced template counts.

The sequencing input was blood. The source of this sequence is a girl under 18 with moderate ulcerative colitis.

DNA of the CDR3: TGCGCCAGCAGTGAGAGGACAGGGGGGGTGGCTAACACTGAAGCTTTCTTT. Amino acid sequence: CASSERTGGVANTEAFF. The chain is built from TRBV10-2 and TRBJ1-1; 10 nucleotides match TRBD1. The germline V gene encodes CDR1 WSHSY and CDR2 SAAADI. J gave up 2 bases and V 2 bases, and 8 bases lay outside the gene matches. This CDR3 contains 17 residues.